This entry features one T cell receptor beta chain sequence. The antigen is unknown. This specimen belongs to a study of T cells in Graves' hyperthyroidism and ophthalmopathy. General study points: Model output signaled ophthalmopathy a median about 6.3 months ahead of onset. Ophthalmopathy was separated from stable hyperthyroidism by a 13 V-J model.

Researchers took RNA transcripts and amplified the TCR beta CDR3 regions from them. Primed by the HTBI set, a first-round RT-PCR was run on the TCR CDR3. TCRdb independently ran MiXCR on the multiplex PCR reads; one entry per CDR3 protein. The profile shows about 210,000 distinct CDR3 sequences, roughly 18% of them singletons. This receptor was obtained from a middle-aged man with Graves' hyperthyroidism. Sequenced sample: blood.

The CDR3: CASTPGQPMVGDTQYF. As DNA, the CDR3 is TGTGCCAGCACTCCGGGACAGCCAATGGTGGGAGATACGCAGTATTTT. The chain uses TRBV7-6 and TRBJ2-3, with 7 bases lining up with TRBD1. Germline assignment: CDR1 SGHVS and CDR2 FNYEAQ. V shed 7 bases, J shed 5 bases, and the junction held 15 bases outside the gene matches. The CDR3 covers 16 residues.